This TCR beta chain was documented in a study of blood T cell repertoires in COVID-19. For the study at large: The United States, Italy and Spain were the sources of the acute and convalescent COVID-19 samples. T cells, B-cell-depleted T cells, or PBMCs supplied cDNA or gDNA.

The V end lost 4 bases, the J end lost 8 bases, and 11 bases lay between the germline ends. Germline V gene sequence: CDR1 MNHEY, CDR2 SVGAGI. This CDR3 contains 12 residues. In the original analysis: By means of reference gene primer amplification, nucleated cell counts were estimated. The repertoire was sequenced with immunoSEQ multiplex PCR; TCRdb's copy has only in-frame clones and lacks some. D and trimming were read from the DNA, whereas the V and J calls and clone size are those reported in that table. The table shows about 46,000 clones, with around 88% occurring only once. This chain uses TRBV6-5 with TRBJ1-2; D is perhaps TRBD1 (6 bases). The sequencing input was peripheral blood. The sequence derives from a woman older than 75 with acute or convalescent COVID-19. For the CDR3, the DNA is TGTGCCAGCAGTTCACAGGGTTGGGGCTACACCTTC. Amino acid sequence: CASSSQGWGYTF.